This TCR beta chain was sequenced during a study of T-cell memory formation after mild COVID-19. Study-wide context: The study found TCR clusters largely donor specific.

CDR3 length: 15 amino acids. Germline V gene sequence: CDR1 SEHNR, CDR2 FQNEAQ (reference sequence). The ends were cut back, 3 bases at V and 5 bases at J, with 14 bases in the middle. This clonotype came up a few times. Its antigen is still unknown. The study, taken as a whole, reports: CD4+ clones that contracted lay mainly in CM and EM; CD8+ ones lay in EMRA.

Employing constant-segment primers, 5'RACE generated TCR alpha and TCR beta cDNA libraries bearing sample barcodes and UMIs. TCRdb itself ran the 5' RACE reads through MiXCR, one entry per CDR3 protein. The sample carries under 450,000 distinct CDR3 sequences, around an eighth recorded once. The sample comprised PBMCs or a T cell subset sorted from them (not recorded which). The genes are TRBV7-9 and TRBJ2-1; D is possibly TRBD2 (5 bases). This TCR was sampled from a man aged 18 to 35 who had mild COVID-19 (a few samples of this study predate the infection). Cell type and time point are not known. CDR3 in DNA: TGTGCCAGCAGCTTTGCCAGGAGGAACAACAATGAGCAGTTCTTC. As protein: CASSFARRNNNEQFF.